The 17 T cell receptor beta chains below come from one sample, sequenced in a study of T cells in Graves' hyperthyroidism and ophthalmopathy. RNA transcripts provided the source from which TCR beta CDR3 regions were amplified. First-round RT-PCR with HTBI primers amplified the TCR CDR3 region. TCRdb reprocessed the multiplex PCR reads via MiXCR and lists one record per CDR3 protein. The table shows around 530,000 distinct CDR3 sequences, with roughly 18% occurring only once. Sequences were obtained from blood. Receptors originate from a young woman with Graves' ophthalmopathy.

This clonotype occurred many times. The chain combines TRBV7-3 with TRBJ1-1; D is uncertain. The ends were cut back, 2 bases at V and 3 bases at J, with 7 bases in the middle. The CDR3 runs 13 residues. Germline CDR1 is SGHTA and CDR2 is FQGTGA. The CDR3 DNA is TGTGCCAGCAGCTTAGTGTCATACACTGAAGCTTTCTTT. It translates to CASSLVSYTEAFF. The full variable domain, its missing parts supplied by reference TRBV7-3 and TRBJ1-1, is GAGVSQTPSNKVTEKGKYVELRCDPISGHTALYWYRQSLGQGPEFLIYFQGTGAADDSGLPNDRFFAVRPEGSVSTLKIQRTERGDSAVYLCASSLVSYTEAFFGQGTRLTVV.

The table lists this clonotype with many counts. The chain has TRBV20-1 and TRBJ2-7; D might be TRBD2 (6 bases). The CDR3 loop spans 13 amino acids. Germline CDR1 reads DFQATT; CDR2 reads SNEGSKA (reference sequence). Trimming removed 2 bases from V and 0 bases from J, with 8 bases in between. CDR3 in DNA: TGCAGTGCTAGAAGCGGGTACTCCTACGAGCAGTACTTC. Amino acid sequence: CSARSGYSYEQYF.

This clonotype was recorded at least ten times. The chain joins TRBV7-2 to TRBJ2-7; D unclear. V gave up 2 bases and J gave up 2 bases, with 13 bases separating them. CDR1 SGHTA and CDR2 FQGNSA come from the germline V gene. The CDR3 has 15 residues. Here the CDR3 reads CASSLYVGQTYEQYF. CDR3 sequence (DNA): TGTGCCAGCAGCTTATACGTCGGGCAGACCTACGAGCAGTACTTC.

This clonotype has at least ten counts. The CDR3 DNA is TGTGCCAGCAGCTTAGAGGGCGGGGATCAGCCCCAGCATTTT. Protein product: CASSLEGGDQPQHF. V and J are TRBV7-2 and TRBJ1-5; D is undetermined. V dropped 1 base and J dropped 5 bases, with 9 bases sitting between them. The germline CDR1 and CDR2 sequences are SGHTA and FQGNSA. CDR3 length: 14 amino acids.

This clonotype appeared many times. V gene TRBV6-1 combines with J gene TRBJ2-5; D uncertain. Germline V gene data show CDR1 as MNHNS and CDR2 as SASEGT. This CDR3 is 13 amino acids long. Trimming left V 3 bases short and J 2 bases short, with 7 bases between. The CDR3 sequence is CASSDDEQETQYF. The CDR3 bases are TGTGCCAGCAGTGATGACGAGCAAGAGACCCAGTACTTC.

This clonotype appeared many times. Here the CDR3 DNA reads TGTGCCAGCAGCCAAGACTGGACATACAATGAGCAGTTCTTC. Encoded protein: CASSQDWTYNEQFF. The gene calls are TRBV3-1 and TRBJ2-1; possible D gene TRBD1, 5 bases. CDR1 and CDR2 from the germline V gene are LGHDT and YNNKEL (reference sequence). The CDR3 is 14 residues long. V was cut by 0 bases and J by 4 bases, with 7 bases left in between.

This clonotype has ten or more counts. The chain joins TRBV30 to TRBJ2-3; no definite D call. The CDR3 loop spans 13 amino acids. V lost 1 base, J lost 0 bases, and 5 bases lay in between. Per germline, CDR1 GTSNPN and CDR2 SVGIG (reference sequence). The CDR3 sequence is CAWSDISTDTQYF. For the CDR3, the DNA is TGTGCCTGGAGTGATATTAGCACAGATACGCAGTATTTT.

This clonotype was detected ten times or more. The J gene is TRBJ1-1, the V gene TRBV5-1; D unclear. Germline loops: CDR1 SGHRS, CDR2 YFSETQ. The CDR3 loop spans 15 amino acids. The V end lost 0 bases, the J end lost 0 bases, and 9 bases lay between the germline ends. The CDR3 DNA reads as TGCGCCAGCAGCTTGGATCGAGGCATGAACACTGAAGCTTTCTTT. It encodes CASSLDRGMNTEAFF.

In this sample, this clonotype turned up many times. The chain has TRBV30 and TRBJ2-2, with D unclear. Trimming removed 2 bases at V and 2 bases at J, with 9 bases between. The length of the CDR3 is 14 residues. Germline V gives CDR1 GTSNPN, CDR2 SVGIG (reference sequence). CDR3 protein: CAWSTSTNTGELFF. CDR3 nucleotide sequence: TGTGCCTGGAGTACGTCCACAAACACCGGGGAGCTGTTTTTT.

This clonotype was found a few times. The V gene is TRBV27, the J gene TRBJ1-2; D is undetermined. Trimming removed 6 bases at V and 0 bases at J, with 11 bases between. The length of the CDR3 is 14 residues. Germline values: CDR1 MNHEY, CDR2 SMNVEV (reference sequence). The CDR3 nucleotides are TGTGCCAGCAGGTTCAGCGTAGCTAACTATGGCTACACCTTC. This sequence encodes CASRFSVANYGYTF.

This clonotype was found many times. The chain is built from TRBV28 and TRBJ2-3; no clear D. Trimming removed 6 bases from V and 0 bases from J, with 4 bases in between. This CDR3 has 12 amino acids. Germline loops: CDR1 MDHEN, CDR2 SYDVKM. CDR3 sequence reads: CASRTSTDTQYF. CDR3 coding DNA: TGTGCCAGCAGAACTAGCACAGATACGCAGTATTTT.

The chain has TRBV9 and TRBJ2-3, with TRBD2 matching over 8 bases. Germline V CDR1 and CDR2: SGDLS, YYNGEE. The CDR3 has 16 residues. Germline trimming cut 0 bases from V and 1 base from J; bases unmatched to any gene: 4. CDR3 region: CASSVGVRGGTDTQYF. Written as DNA, the CDR3 is TGTGCCAGCAGCGTAGGGGTGCGGGGGGGCACAGATACGCAGTATTTT.

This clonotype came up many times. The CDR3 DNA reads TGTGCCTGGAGTGCGGCGGGTGGCACAGATACGCAGTATTTT. Its translation is CAWSAAGGTDTQYF. The rearrangement uses TRBV30 and TRBJ2-3; TRBD2 might be the D (5 bases). Trimming stripped 1 base from V and 1 base from J, with 9 bases between. The germline V gene encodes CDR1 GTSNPN and CDR2 SVGIG (reference sequence). The CDR3 sequence is 14 residues long.

The sample holds many counts of this clonotype. The chain combines TRBV28 with TRBJ2-1; the D gene is possibly TRBD1 (7 bases). Trimming shortened V by 5 bases and J by 0 bases, and 11 bases separated the two germline ends. The germline V gene has CDR1 MDHEN and CDR2 SYDVKM. CDR3 length equals 15 residues. CDR3 sequence: CASSPGGGSYNEQFF. As DNA, the CDR3 is TGTGCCAGCAGTCCAGGGGGAGGCTCCTACAATGAGCAGTTCTTC.

With regard to this clonotype: Given a much more abundant clone one base away, this may be a read error. The V call is TRBV28, the J call TRBJ2-2, with D possibly called TRBD1 or TRBD2 (6 bases each). Germline-derived CDR1 and CDR2 are MDHEN and SYDVKM. The CDR3 has 16 residues. The CDR3 region is CASSFGPGAYTGGLFF. The DNA for the CDR3 is TGTGCCAGCAGTTTTGGCCCGGGGGCTTACACCGGGGGGCTGTTTTTT. The whole variable domain, remainder taken from reference TRBV28 and TRBJ2-2, is DVKVTQSSRYLVKRTGEKVFLECVQDMDHENMFWYRQDPGLGLRLIYFSYDVKMKEKGDIPEGYSVSREKKERFSLILESASTNQTSMYLCASSFGPGAYTGGLFFGEGSRLTVL.

There are many counts of this clonotype. V is TRBV5-1 and J is TRBJ1-6; tentatively, D is TRBD1 (5 bases). The CDR3 covers 14 residues. The V gene's germline CDR1 is SGHRS and CDR2 YFSETQ. The germline V and J ends were trimmed by 0 bases and 10 bases, with 11 bases remaining between them. The CDR3, as DNA: TGCGCCAGCAGCTTGGGGGGGGGTAACTCACCCCTCCACTTT. Amino acid sequence: CASSLGGGNSPLHF.

The sample holds many counts of this clonotype. The chain links TRBV7-9 to TRBJ2-7; a possible D gene is TRBD2 (6 bases). Germline V lookup: CDR1 SEHNR, CDR2 FQNEAQ (reference sequence). CDR3 length equals 14 residues. V lost 4 bases, J lost 1 base, and 11 bases lay in between. The CDR3 DNA follows: TGTGCCAGCAGCTGGCAGGGACTTTCCTACGAGCAGTACTTC. Amino acid sequence: CASSWQGLSYEQYF. Full variable domain (missing parts from reference TRBV7-9 and TRBJ2-7): DTGVSQNPRHKITKRGQNVTFRCDPISEHNRLYWYRQTLGQGPEFLTYFQNEAQLEKSRLLSDRFSAERPKGSFSTLEIQRTEQGDSAMYLCASSWQGLSYEQYFGPGTRLTVT.